This T cell receptor beta chain was recorded in a study of CXCR3-negative and CXCR3-positive naive CD8 T cells. The libraries of TRB cDNA were prepared using 5' RACE with UMI labels. TCRdb reanalyzed the 5' RACE reads, giving one entry per CDR3 protein sequence and no DNA. Its table lists about 50,000 distinct CDR3 sequences. Definition of naive CD8+ T cells rested on a CD45RO-CCR7+CD27+CD95- profile. This CDR3 is built from 15 residues. Germline CDR1 reads SGHVS; CDR2 reads FNYEAQ. This sequence joins TRBV7-6 and TRBJ1-1. This TCR was sampled from a human donor in good health. Some clones in this sample may be carry-over from other donors' samples. Sample: naive CXCR3- CD8+ T cells from blood. Subset of the sample: CD45RO-CCR7+CD27+CD95- naive CD8+ T cells lacking CXCR3 (TNR3-). The CDR3 reads CASSPFVYERSEAFF.